The table lists the clone carrying this T cell receptor beta chain with a few counts. Its antigen remains unknown. Within the sample, other DNA sequences also encode this same CDR3. Of the isolated RNA, all was reverse transcribed, and so the sequenced material was expressed TCRB transcripts. Assay: immunoSEQ multiplex PCR; the TCRdb copy retains only in-frame clones and omits some. Counted here are about 900,000 clones, about a sixth occurring once; the ten biggest clones make up 0.023%. V lost 2 bases, J lost 5 bases, and 2 bases lay in between. The CDR3 length is 11 residues. Germline-derived CDR1 and CDR2 are MDHEN and SYDVKM. The sample belongs to a study of beta chain features in type 1 diabetes. Study-level results: VDJ junctions from type 1 diabetes patients carried fewer insertions and larger deletions.

This TCR came from a woman younger than 35 in good health. Sequenced: naive CD4+ T cells from blood. The rearrangement links TRBV28 to TRBJ2-3; D not certain. The CDR3 here is CASSLRDTQYF. CDR3 nucleotide sequence: TGTGCCAGCAGTTTACGAGATACGCAGTATTTT.